This T cell receptor beta chain came from a study of beta chain features in type 1 diabetes. As for the study in general: Healthy donors and patients showed comparable age, gender and cell yields.

The isolated RNA, all of it, was reverse transcribed, so expressed TCRB transcripts were what got sequenced. Data came from immunoSEQ multiplex PCR; TCRdb stores just in-frame clones and leaves some out. The sample lists 430,000 or so clones, 9.5% to 12% occurring once. Overall study findings and caveats: Amplification by PCR could prefer shorter templates, with the same effect in patients and controls. Cells expressing TCR highly could be over-represented by cDNA sequencing. Compared with healthy donors, patients appeared to share more similar naive, central memory and regulatory TCRB repertoires.

This clone came up a few times. Its antigen is currently unknown. V lost 5 bases and J 4 bases, leaving 11 bases between the germline ends. The germline V gene encodes CDR1 PRHDT and CDR2 FYEKMQ (reference sequence). The CDR3 is 13 residues long. V gene TRBV13 combines with J gene TRBJ2-5; D is undetermined. Sequencing was done on a sample of naive CD4+ T cells from blood. The receptor was isolated from a woman aged 18-29 years in good health. In DNA form, the CDR3 reads TGTGCCAGCAGCCCAAAGCTTCGAGAGACCCAGTACTTC. Its translation is CASSPKLRETQYF. Full variable domain (missing parts from reference TRBV13 and TRBJ2-5): AAGVIQSPRHLIKEKRETATLKCYPIPRHDTVYWYQQGPGQDPQFLISFYEKMQSDKGSIPDRFSAQQFSDYHSELNMSSLELGDSALYFCASSPKLRETQYFGPGTRLLVL.